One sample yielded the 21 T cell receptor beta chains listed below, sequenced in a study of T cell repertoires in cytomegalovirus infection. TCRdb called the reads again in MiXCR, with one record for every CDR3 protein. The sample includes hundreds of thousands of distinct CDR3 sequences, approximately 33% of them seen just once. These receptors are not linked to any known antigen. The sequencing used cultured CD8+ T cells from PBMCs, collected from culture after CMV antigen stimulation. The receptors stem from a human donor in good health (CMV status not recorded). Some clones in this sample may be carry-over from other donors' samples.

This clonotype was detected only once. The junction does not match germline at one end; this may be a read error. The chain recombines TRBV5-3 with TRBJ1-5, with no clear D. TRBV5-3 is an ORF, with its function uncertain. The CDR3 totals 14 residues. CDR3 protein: CASSLVPSNQPQHF. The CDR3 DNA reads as TGTGCCAGCAGCTTGGTTCCCAGCAATCAGCCCCAGCATTTT.

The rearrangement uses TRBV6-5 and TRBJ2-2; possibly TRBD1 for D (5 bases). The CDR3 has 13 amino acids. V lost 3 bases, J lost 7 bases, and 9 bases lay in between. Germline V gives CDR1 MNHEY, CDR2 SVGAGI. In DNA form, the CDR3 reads TGTGCCAGCAGTTATATTCAGGGCGGGGAGCTGTTTTTT. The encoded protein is CASSYIQGGELFF.

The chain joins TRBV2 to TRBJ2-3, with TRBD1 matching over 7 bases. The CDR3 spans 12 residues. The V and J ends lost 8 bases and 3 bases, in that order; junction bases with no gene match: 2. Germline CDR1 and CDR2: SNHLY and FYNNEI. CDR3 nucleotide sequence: TGTGCCAGCCTGGACAGGACAGATACGCAGTATTTT. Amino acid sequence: CASLDRTDTQYF.

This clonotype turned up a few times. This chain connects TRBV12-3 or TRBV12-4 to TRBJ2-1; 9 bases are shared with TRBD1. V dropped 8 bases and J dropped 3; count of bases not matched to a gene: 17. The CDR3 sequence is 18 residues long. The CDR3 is CASSRDRDKLHDYNEQFF. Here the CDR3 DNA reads TGTGCCAGCTCCAGGGACAGGGATAAACTACACGACTACAATGAGCAGTTCTTC.

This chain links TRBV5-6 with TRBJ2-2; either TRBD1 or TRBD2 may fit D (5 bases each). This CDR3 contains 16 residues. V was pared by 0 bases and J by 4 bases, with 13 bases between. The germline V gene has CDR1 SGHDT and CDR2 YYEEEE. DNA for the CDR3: TGTGCCAGCAGCTTGGGCCCCGGGGCCTCCACCGGGGAGCTGTTTTTT. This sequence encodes CASSLGPGASTGELFF.

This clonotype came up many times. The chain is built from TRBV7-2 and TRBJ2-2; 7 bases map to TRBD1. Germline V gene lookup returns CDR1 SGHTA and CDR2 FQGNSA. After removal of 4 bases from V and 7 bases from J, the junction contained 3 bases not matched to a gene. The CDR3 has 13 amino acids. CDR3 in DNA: TGTGCCAGCAGCTCCACAGGGGTCGGGGAGCTGTTTTTT. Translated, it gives CASSSTGVGELFF.

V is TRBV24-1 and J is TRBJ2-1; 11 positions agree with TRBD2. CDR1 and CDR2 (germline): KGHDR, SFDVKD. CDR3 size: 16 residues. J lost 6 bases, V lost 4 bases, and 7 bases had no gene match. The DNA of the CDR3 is TGTGCCACCAGTGACTCGGGACTAGCGGCTCGCAATGAGCAGTTCTTC. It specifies CATSDSGLAARNEQFF.

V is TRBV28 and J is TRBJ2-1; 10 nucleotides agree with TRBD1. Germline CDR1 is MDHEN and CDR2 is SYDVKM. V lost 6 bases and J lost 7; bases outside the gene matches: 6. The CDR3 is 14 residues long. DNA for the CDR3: TGTGCCAGCAGGGGGGACAGGGGCAATAATGAGCAGTTCTTC. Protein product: CASRGDRGNNEQFF. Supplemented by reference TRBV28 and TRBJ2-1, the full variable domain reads DVKVTQSSRYLVKRTGEKVFLECVQDMDHENMFWYRQDPGLGLRLIYFSYDVKMKEKGDIPEGYSVSREKKERFSLILESASTNQTSMYLCASRGDRGNNEQFFGPGTRLTVL.

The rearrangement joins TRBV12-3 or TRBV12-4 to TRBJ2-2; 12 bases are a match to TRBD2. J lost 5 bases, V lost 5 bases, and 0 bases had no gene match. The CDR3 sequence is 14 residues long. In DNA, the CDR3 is TGTGCCAGCAGTGGACTAGCGGGGACCGGGGAGCTGTTTTTT. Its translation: CASSGLAGTGELFF.

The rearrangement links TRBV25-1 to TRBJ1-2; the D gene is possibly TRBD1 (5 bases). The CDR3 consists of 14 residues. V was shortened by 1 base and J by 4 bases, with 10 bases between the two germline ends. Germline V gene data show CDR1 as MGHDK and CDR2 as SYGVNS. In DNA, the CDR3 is TGTGCCAGCAGTGAATTCGGGCAGGGCTATGGCTACACCTTC. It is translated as CASSEFGQGYGYTF.

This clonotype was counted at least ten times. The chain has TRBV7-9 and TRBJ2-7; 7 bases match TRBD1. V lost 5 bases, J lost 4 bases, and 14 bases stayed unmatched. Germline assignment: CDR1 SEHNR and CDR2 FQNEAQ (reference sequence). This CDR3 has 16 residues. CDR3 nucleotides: TGTGCCAGCAGCGGTTACAAACCGGGACAGTCGTACGAGCAGTACTTC. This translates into CASSGYKPGQSYEQYF.

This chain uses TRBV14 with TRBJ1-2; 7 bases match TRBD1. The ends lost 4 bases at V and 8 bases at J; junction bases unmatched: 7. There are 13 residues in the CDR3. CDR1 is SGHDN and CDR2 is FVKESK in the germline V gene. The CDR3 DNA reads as TGTGCCAGCAGCCCCCACTACAGGGGAGGCTACACCTTC. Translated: CASSPHYRGGYTF.

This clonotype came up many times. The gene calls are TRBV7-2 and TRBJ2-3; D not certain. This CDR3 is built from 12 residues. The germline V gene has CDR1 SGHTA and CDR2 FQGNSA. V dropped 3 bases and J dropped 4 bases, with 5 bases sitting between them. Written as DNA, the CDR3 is TGTGCCAGCAGCTTCCAAGCAGATACGCAGTATTTT. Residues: CASSFQADTQYF.

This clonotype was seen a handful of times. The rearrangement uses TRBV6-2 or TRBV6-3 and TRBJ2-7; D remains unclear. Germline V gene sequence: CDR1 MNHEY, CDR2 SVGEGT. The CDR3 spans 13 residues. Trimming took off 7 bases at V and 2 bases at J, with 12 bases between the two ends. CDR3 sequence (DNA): TGTGCCAGCAAAGTATTAGGGACCTACGAGCAGTACGTC. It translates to CASKVLGTYEQYV.

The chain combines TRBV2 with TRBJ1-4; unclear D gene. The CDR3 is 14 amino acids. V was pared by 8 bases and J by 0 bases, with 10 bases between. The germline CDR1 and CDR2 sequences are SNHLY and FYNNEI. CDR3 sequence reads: CASLETSTNEKLFF. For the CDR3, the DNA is TGTGCCAGCTTGGAGACGTCAACTAATGAAAAACTGTTTTTT.

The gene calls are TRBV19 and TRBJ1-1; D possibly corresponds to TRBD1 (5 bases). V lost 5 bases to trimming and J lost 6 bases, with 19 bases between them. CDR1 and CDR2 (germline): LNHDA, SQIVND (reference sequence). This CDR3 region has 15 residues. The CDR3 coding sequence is TGTGCCAGTAGTCCCCAGGGCGCGCTATGGGCTGAAGCTTTCTTT. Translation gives CASSPQGALWAEAFF.

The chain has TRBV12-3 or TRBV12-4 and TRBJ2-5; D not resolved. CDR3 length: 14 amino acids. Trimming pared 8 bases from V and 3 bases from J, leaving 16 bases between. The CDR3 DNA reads TGTGCCAGCTGCCCAAATGGGCCCAAAGAGACCCAGTACTTC. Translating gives CASCPNGPKETQYF.

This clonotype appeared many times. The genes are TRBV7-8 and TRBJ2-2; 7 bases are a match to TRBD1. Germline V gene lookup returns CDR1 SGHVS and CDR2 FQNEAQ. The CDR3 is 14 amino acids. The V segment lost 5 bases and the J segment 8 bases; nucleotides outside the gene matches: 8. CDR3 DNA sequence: TGTGCCAGCAGCCCGGGACAGTCCATGGGGGAGCTGTTTTTT. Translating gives CASSPGQSMGELFF. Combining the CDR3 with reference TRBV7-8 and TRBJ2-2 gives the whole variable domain GAGVSQSPRYKVAKRGQDVALRCDPISGHVSLFWYQQALGQGPEFLTYFQNEAQLDKSGLPSDRFFAERPEGSVSTLKIQRTQQEDSAVYLCASSPGQSMGELFFGEGSRLTVL.

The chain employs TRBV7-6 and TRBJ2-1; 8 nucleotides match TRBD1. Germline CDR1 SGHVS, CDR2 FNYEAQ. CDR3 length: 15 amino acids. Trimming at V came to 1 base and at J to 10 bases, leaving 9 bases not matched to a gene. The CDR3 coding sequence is TGTGCCAGCAGCTTAGTGTCGGACAGGGCTAACGAGCAGTTCTTC. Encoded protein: CASSLVSDRANEQFF.

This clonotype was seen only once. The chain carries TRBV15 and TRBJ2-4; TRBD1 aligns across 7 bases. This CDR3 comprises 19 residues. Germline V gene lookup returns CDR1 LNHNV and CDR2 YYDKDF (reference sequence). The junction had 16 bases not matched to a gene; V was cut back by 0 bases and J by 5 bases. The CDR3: CATSRDPPRTGEYENIQYF. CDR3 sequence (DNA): TGTGCCACCAGCAGAGATCCCCCTCGGACAGGAGAATACGAAAACATTCAGTACTTC.

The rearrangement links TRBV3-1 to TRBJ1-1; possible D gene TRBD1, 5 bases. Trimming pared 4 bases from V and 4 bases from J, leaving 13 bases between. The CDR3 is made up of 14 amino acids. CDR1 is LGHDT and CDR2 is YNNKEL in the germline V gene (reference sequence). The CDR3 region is CASSLGVGRTEAFF. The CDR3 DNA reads TGTGCCAGCAGCCTAGGGGTCGGTCGCACTGAAGCTTTCTTT.